This T cell receptor beta chain was sequenced during a study of blood T cells in healthy people across ages. Primers used in a second PCR of about 7 to 12 cycles were a sample-barcoded 5' primer and a J-beta primer mix. Researchers report that each sample yielded at least 2.5 million CDR3-containing paired-end reads. MiXCR was run by TCRdb on the 5' RACE reads, yielding one entry per CDR3 protein. The sample contains around 970,000 distinct CDR3 sequences, roughly 51% of which appear only once. There are a few counts of this clonotype. This sequence was found in a woman aged 55-70 years in good health. Material: blood.

The CDR3 DNA is TGTGCCAGCTCACCACCCGGACTAGCGGGATCCGCTGGCACAGATACGCAGTATTTT. Translated, it gives CASSPPGLAGSAGTDTQYF. The J gene is TRBJ2-3, the V gene TRBV18, with 12 bases lining up with TRBD2. CDR3 length: 19 residues. With 0 bases clipped from V and 1 base from J, the junction kept 8 bases outside the gene matches. Germline CDR1 KGHSH, CDR2 LQKENI.